This T cell receptor beta chain emerged from a study of tumor and adjacent non-tumor tissue in lung cancer. As for the study in general: The cohort had around eleven adenocarcinoma, a couple of squamous cell and 1 small cell patients.

The template was RNA from unsorted bulk tissue. Of note for this clonotype: Its antigen is unknown.

The library came from three nested PCR rounds adapted from ARM-PCR protocols. TCRdb processed the multiplex PCR reads anew with MiXCR; each CDR3 protein has one entry. The repertoire holds roughly 76,000 distinct CDR3 sequences, with nearly 70% as singletons. The study, taken as a whole, reports: In normal lung, the top 100 clones were significantly more dominant than in tumor. Higher tumor TCR diversity was associated with shorter survival. Significantly higher TCR diversity was found in tumor than normal lung.

Sequenced input: lung tumor tissue. The sequence was obtained from an older woman with non-small cell lung cancer.

The CDR3 DNA is TGCAGTGCTAGTTACGGGATGCACGAGCAGTACTTC. Translated: CSASYGMHEQYF. The rearrangement joins TRBV20-1 to TRBJ2-7; tentative D call: TRBD2 (5 bases). Germline CDR1 DFQATT, CDR2 SNEGSKA (reference sequence). V was pared by 3 bases and J by 5 bases, with 11 bases between. This CDR3 spans 12 amino acids.